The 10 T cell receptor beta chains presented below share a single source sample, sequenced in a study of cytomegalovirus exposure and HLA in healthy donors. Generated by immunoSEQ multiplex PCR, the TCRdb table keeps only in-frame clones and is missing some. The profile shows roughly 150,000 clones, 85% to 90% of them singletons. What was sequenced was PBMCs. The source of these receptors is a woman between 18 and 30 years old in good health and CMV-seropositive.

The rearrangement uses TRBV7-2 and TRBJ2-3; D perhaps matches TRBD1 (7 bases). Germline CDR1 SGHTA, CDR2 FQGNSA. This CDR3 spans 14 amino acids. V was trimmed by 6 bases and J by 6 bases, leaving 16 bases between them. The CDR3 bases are TGTGCCAGCAGTCCGACAGGGAGGTTGGATACGCAGTATTTT. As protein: CASSPTGRLDTQYF.

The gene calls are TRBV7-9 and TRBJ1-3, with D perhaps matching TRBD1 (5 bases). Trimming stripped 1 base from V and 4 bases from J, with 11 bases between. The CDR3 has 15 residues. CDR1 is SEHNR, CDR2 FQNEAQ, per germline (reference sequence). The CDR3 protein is CASSLDGTLGNTIYF. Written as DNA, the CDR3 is TGTGCCAGCAGCTTAGATGGGACTCTCGGAAACACCATATATTTT.

CDR3 sequence: CASSYWTSGINEQFF. The CDR3 DNA is TGTGCCAGCAGTTACTGGACTAGCGGGATTAATGAGCAGTTCTTC. This chain joins TRBV6-6 and TRBJ2-1, with TRBD2 matching 12 bases. Losses at the gene ends were 1 base for V and 7 bases for J; bases not matched to a gene: 2. The CDR3 is 15 amino acids. The V gene's germline CDR1 is MNHNY and CDR2 SVGAGI (reference sequence).

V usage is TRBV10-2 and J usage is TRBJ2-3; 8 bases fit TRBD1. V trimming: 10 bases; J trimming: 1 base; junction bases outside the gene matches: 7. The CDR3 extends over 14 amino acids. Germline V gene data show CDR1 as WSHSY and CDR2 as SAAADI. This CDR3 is CATTPGQGTDTQYF. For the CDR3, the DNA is TGCGCCACCACCCCGGGACAGGGCACAGATACGCAGTATTTT.

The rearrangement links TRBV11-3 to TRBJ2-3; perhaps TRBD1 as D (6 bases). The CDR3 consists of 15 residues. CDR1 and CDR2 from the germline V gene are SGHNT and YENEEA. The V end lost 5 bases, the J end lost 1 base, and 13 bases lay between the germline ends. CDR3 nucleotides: TGTGCCAGCAGCCCGCGACAGGCCGGCACAGATACGCAGTATTTT. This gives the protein CASSPRQAGTDTQYF.

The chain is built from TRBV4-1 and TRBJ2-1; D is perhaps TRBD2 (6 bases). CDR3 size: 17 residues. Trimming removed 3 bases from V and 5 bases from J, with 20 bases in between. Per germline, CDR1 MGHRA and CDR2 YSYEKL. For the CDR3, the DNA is TGCGCCAGCAGCCAGATGGGGGTCGGGAGTCTGGACAATGAGCAGTTCTTC. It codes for CASSQMGVGSLDNEQFF.

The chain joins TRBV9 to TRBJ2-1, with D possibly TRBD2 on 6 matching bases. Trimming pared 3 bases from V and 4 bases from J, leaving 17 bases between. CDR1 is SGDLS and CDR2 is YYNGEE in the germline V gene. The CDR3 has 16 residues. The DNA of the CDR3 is TGTGCCAGCAGCGAAGGGGTTCGGGAGCTGTACAATGAGCAGTTCTTC. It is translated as CASSEGVRELYNEQFF.

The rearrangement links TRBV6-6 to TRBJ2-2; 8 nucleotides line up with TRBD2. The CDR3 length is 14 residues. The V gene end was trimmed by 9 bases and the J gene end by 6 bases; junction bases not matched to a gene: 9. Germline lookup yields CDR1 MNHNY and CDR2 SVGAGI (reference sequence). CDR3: CASTGTRSAGELFF. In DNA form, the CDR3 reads TGTGCCAGTACCGGGACTAGAAGCGCCGGGGAGCTGTTTTTT.

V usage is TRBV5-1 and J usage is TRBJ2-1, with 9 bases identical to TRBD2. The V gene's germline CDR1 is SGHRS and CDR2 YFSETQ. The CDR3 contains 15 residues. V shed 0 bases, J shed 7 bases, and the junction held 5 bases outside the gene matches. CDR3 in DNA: TGCGCCAGCAGCTTGGGTAGCGGGAGTAGTAATGAGCAGTTCTTC. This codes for CASSLGSGSSNEQFF. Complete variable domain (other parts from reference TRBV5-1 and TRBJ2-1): KAGVTQTPRYLIKTRGQQVTLSCSPISGHRSVSWYQQTPGQGLQFLFEYFSETQRNKGNFPGRFSGRQFSNSRSEMNVSTLELGDSALYLCASSLGSGSSNEQFFGPGTRLTVL.

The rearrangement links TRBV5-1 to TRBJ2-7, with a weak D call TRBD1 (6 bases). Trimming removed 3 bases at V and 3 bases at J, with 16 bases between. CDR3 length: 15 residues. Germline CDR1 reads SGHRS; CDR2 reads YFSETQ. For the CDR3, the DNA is TGCGCCAGCAGCTCGGGCCTTCAGGGGAACTACGAGCAGTACTTC. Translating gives CASSSGLQGNYEQYF.